This T cell receptor (beta chain) was recovered during a study of blood T cells in healthy people across ages. Study-level results: Researchers judged that diversity estimates from one million T cells fell short of true values.

This clonotype was picked up many times. Its antigen is unidentified. The germline V gene encodes CDR1 SGHRS and CDR2 YFSETQ. The length of the CDR3 is 14 residues. Trimming pared 4 bases from V and 1 base from J, leaving 11 bases between. Combining a sample-barcoded 5' primer with a J-beta primer mix, a second PCR ran for roughly 7 to 12 cycles. MiXCR was run by TCRdb on the 5' RACE reads, yielding one entry per CDR3 protein. Of over a million distinct CDR3 sequences listed, less than 45% are singletons. The TCR sequence derives from a woman under 30 in good health. V gene TRBV5-1 combines with J gene TRBJ1-1; no definite D call. Sequencing was carried out using blood. The DNA for the CDR3 is TGCGCCAGCAGCGATCCTGGATCGAACACTGAAGCTTTCTTT. Encoded protein: CASSDPGSNTEAFF.